A selection of T cell receptor beta chains follows, all from one sample in a study of identifying expanded T cells in peripheral blood. Generated by immunoSEQ multiplex PCR, the TCRdb table keeps only in-frame clones and is missing some. The sample has approximately 100,000 clones, 85% to 90% seen once. Sequencing input: blood. All receptors derive from a person aged 18 to 69 in good health. The CDR3 runs from the conserved cysteine through the conserved F or W. The D gene is left open where the match is weak. Not every row has a clone size; where given, it reads once, few, many or a size class.

v_call,d_call,j_call,clone_size,cdr3_aa,cdr3_nt
TRBV4-3,TRBD1,TRBJ2-6,NA,CASSQVLPGQGVLSGANVLTF,TGCGCCAGCAGCCAGGTTCTTCCGGGACAGGGGGTATTATCTGGGGCCAACGTCCTGACTTTC
TRBV7-2,TRBD1,TRBJ1-1,NA,CASSLAQGAEAFF,TGTGCCAGCAGCTTAGCGCAGGGGGCTGAAGCTTTCTTT
TRBV2,NA,TRBJ2-5,NA,CASSEEETQYF,TGTGCCAGCAGTGAAGAGGAGACCCAGTACTTC
TRBV7-2,NA,TRBJ1-5,once,CASSFGGHSNQPQHF,TGTGCCAGCAGCTTTGGGGGACATAGCAATCAGCCCCAGCATTTT
TRBV12-5,NA,TRBJ1-6,NA,CASVWGTGDSPLHF,TGTGCTAGTGTCTGGGGGACGGGGGATTCACCCCTCCACTTT
TRBV6-5,NA,TRBJ1-2,few,CASSYPKLGGFGGYTF,TGTGCCAGCAGTTACCCCAAATTGGGGGGGTTCGGTGGCTACACCTTC
TRBV5-1,TRBD2,TRBJ2-3,NA,CASSPYGRGGDTQYF,TGCGCCAGCAGCCCCTATGGGCGGGGGGGAGATACGCAGTATTTT
TRBV4-3,NA,TRBJ2-7,NA,CASSQDWGQTYEQYF,TGCGCCAGCAGCCAAGATTGGGGGCAGACCTACGAGCAGTACTTC
TRBV28,NA,TRBJ1-2,NA,CASRHPWGPGSDGYTF,TGTGCCAGCAGGCACCCGTGGGGTCCCGGGTCCGATGGCTACACCTTC
TRBV18,NA,TRBJ1-3,NA,CASSPRRAASGNTIYF,TGTGCCAGCTCACCACGCAGAGCGGCCTCTGGAAACACCATATATTTT
TRBV19,NA,TRBJ2-3,NA,CASSISSWQGLTDTQYF,TGTGCCAGTAGTATAAGTTCATGGCAGGGTCTCACAGATACGCAGTATTTT
TRBV5-6,TRBD2,TRBJ2-1,few,CASTIAGTSGYNEQFF,TGTGCCAGCACGATAGCGGGGACTAGCGGGTACAATGAGCAGTTCTTC
TRBV5-4,TRBD1,TRBJ1-6,NA,CASSWGGTASLSPLHF,TGTGCCAGCAGCTGGGGGGGGACAGCGTCCCTCTCACCCCTCCACTTT
TRBV5-6,TRBD2,TRBJ2-7,NA,CASRGWGGGSHEQYF,TGTGCCAGCAGGGGATGGGGCGGGGGGTCCCACGAGCAGTACTTC
TRBV7-9,NA,TRBJ2-7,NA,CASSWGQEAPGSYEQYF,TGTGCCAGCAGCTGGGGTCAAGAAGCGCCAGGGTCCTACGAGCAGTACTTC
TRBV18,NA,TRBJ2-6,NA,CASSPPSGANVLTF,TGTGCCAGCTCACCCCCCTCTGGGGCCAACGTCCTGACTTTC
TRBV29-1,NA,TRBJ2-4,once,CSGAGQLGSIQYF,TGCAGCGGGGCAGGGCAATTAGGGAGCATTCAGTACTTC
TRBV19,NA,TRBJ1-2,NA,CASRIGSYGYTF,TGTGCCAGTAGGATAGGGAGTTATGGCTACACCTTC
TRBV6-6,NA,TRBJ1-5,NA,CASSPSFQDDQPQHF,TGTGCCAGCAGTCCCAGTTTCCAGGATGATCAGCCCCAGCATTTT
TRBV27,NA,TRBJ2-1,NA,CGSGGSPYNEQFF,TGTGGATCCGGGGGTTCCCCCTACAATGAGCAGTTCTTC
TRBV30,TRBD1,TRBJ2-4,NA,CAGAGRTGFRIQYF,TGTGCCGGAGCAGGACGGACAGGGTTTCGCATTCAGTACTTC
TRBV11-2,NA,TRBJ1-4,NA,CASSRLLGGEKLFF,TGTGCCAGCAGCCGACTGTTAGGGGGTGAAAAACTGTTTTTT
TRBV18,NA,TRBJ1-2,NA,CASSLDSNYGYTF,TGTGCCAGCTCACTGGACAGTAACTATGGCTACACCTTC
TRBV5-1,NA,TRBJ1-6,NA,CASSLEQGYNSPLHF,TGCGCCAGCAGCTTGGAACAGGGTTATAATTCACCCCTCCACTTT
TRBV4-3,NA,TRBJ1-1,NA,CASSPQGMNTEAFF,TGCGCCAGCAGCCCTCAGGGAATGAACACTGAAGCTTTCTTT
TRBV7-2,NA,TRBJ1-5,NA,CASSHWSQPQHF,TGTGCCAGCAGCCACTGGTCCCAGCCCCAGCATTTT
TRBV14,TRBD1,TRBJ2-7,NA,CASSQRGLRDEQYF,TGTGCCAGCAGCCAAAGGGGGCTCCGGGACGAGCAGTACTTC
TRBV5-1,TRBD1,TRBJ2-2,NA,CASAPAGGNTGELFF,TGCGCCAGCGCCCCGGCAGGGGGGAACACCGGGGAGCTGTTTTTT
TRBV11-3,TRBD2,TRBJ2-7,NA,CANGTSGGVSGSYEQYF,TGTGCCAACGGAACTAGCGGGGGGGTCTCCGGCTCCTACGAGCAGTACTTC
TRBV7-2,NA,TRBJ2-1,NA,CASSLWEGAYNEQFF,TGTGCCAGCAGCTTATGGGAGGGGGCCTACAATGAGCAGTTCTTC